Below, 2 T cell receptor beta chains from the same sample are listed, as sequenced in a study of radiation and T cells in renal cell carcinoma. Repertoires were generated with immunoSEQ multiplex PCR, while TCRdb's copy carries only in-frame clones and drops some. The sample has around 130,000 clones, about 81% seen once. Noted time point: blood 2 weeks post-SBRT. The treatment: 15 Gy SBRT to primary tumor, nephrectomy 4 weeks later. This sample comprised blood, obtained from a patient whose treatment included radiotherapy and nephrectomy. These receptors all come from a woman in her sixties or seventies with renal cell carcinoma.

The chain employs TRBV2 and TRBJ1-4; 9 nucleotides line up with TRBD1. The junction had 9 bases not matched to a gene; V was cut back by 2 bases and J by 11 bases. From germline, CDR1 is SNHLY and CDR2 FYNNEI. The CDR3 runs to 15 residues. CDR3 coding DNA: TGTGCCAGCAGTGAAAGGACAGGGGTCCTGGGTAAACTGTTTTTT. Its protein is CASSERTGVLGKLFF.

This clone was seen once. The chain combines TRBV28 with TRBJ1-5; D is uncertain. The CDR3 loop spans 15 amino acids. V lost 3 bases, J lost 3 bases, and 12 bases lay in between. Germline V gives CDR1 MDHEN, CDR2 SYDVKM. The CDR3 DNA is TGTGCCAGCAGTTTTATTAGCCGGGCCAATCAGCCCCAGCATTTT. As protein: CASSFISRANQPQHF.